This T cell receptor (beta chain) was captured in a study of T cell repertoires in ileal Crohn's disease. Libraries were prepared by immunoSEQ multiplex PCR; TCRdb keeps only in-frame clonotypes and omits some of them. Among a few thousand clones listed, approximately 83% were seen once. CDR1 and CDR2 (germline): LNHDA, SQIVND (reference sequence). The CDR3 length is 17 residues. With 5 bases clipped from V and 0 bases from J, the junction kept 8 bases outside the gene matches. Material: ileal tissue. This rearrangement joins TRBV19 to TRBJ2-3, with TRBD2 identical over 10 bases. The clonotype originates from an adult with Crohn's disease. This CDR3 is CASSLGLAGASTDTQYF. The CDR3 DNA reads as TGTGCCAGTAGTCTTGGGCTAGCGGGGGCTAGCACAGATACGCAGTATTTT.